Shown below are 15 T cell receptor beta chains from a single sample sequenced in a study of post-analysis software for immune sequencing data. No antigen has been assigned to these receptors. Regarding the study as a whole: Four to six TRBV segments, including TRBV5-6, TRBV5-1 and TRBV20-1, were more frequent in patients than controls.

Sequencing libraries made from TCR beta cDNA carried unique molecular identifiers. One entry per CDR3 protein, called by TCRdb with MiXCR from the PCR reads. The table has some 800,000 distinct CDR3 sequences, more than 45% seen once. Sequences were obtained from blood. The receptors stem from a girl aged 10 to 17 with multiple sclerosis.

This clonotype has just one count. The chain couples TRBV14 to TRBJ2-3; D is possibly TRBD2 (6 bases). Germline CDR1 reads SGHDN; CDR2 reads FVKESK. The CDR3 is made up of 17 amino acids. The V end lost 4 bases, the J end lost 4 bases, and 21 bases lay between the germline ends. CDR3 sequence (DNA): TGTGCCAGCAGCCTAAAGCGACTAGGCTCATCGGCAGATACGCAGTATTTT. Translation: CASSLKRLGSSADTQYF.

This chain uses TRBV6-5 with TRBJ1-2, with D unresolved. Germline V gives CDR1 MNHEY, CDR2 SVGAGI. V lost 8 bases and J 7 bases, leaving 20 bases between the germline ends. The CDR3 is made up of 14 amino acids. CDR3 DNA sequence: TGTGCCAGCTCCCTTCGGGTGGGAGCTAGTGGCTACACCTTC. This gives the protein CASSLRVGASGYTF.

The chain joins TRBV7-9 to TRBJ2-1; TRBD2 aligns across 8 bases. Germline assignment: CDR1 SEHNR and CDR2 FQNEAQ (reference sequence). The ends lost 5 bases at V and 12 bases at J; junction bases unmatched: 12. CDR3 length equals 14 residues. This chain's CDR3 is CASSDSGNHRLQFF. For the CDR3, the DNA is TGTGCCAGCAGCGATAGCGGGAACCACCGGTTGCAGTTCTTC.

Notes on this clonotype: A much larger clonotype is one base distant, so this may be a read error. The chain carries TRBV11-2 and TRBJ2-5; D unresolved. Trimming cost V 3 bases and J 0 bases, with 5 bases left between them. CDR1 SGHAT and CDR2 FQNNGV come from the germline V gene. The CDR3 contains 13 residues. The CDR3 DNA is TGTGCCAGCAGCTTTAACTACCAAGAGACCCAGTACTTC. Protein: CASSFNYQETQYF.

There are a few counts of this clonotype. J is TRBJ2-3 and V is TRBV24-1, with 8 nucleotides matching TRBD2. Looked up from germline, CDR1 is KGHDR and CDR2 is SFDVKD. The CDR3 sequence is 13 residues long. The trim removed 9 bases at V and 4 bases at J, leaving 5 bases unmatched. The CDR3 here is CATAPGLADTQYF. CDR3 sequence (DNA): TGTGCCACCGCGCCGGGACTAGCAGATACGCAGTATTTT.

A remark on this clonotype: One end of the junction fails to match germline, which may point to a read error. The chain is built from TRBV7-6 and TRBJ2-5; 7 bases match TRBD1. This CDR3 contains 16 residues. Germline assignment: CDR1 SGHVS and CDR2 FNYEAQ. The DNA of the CDR3 is TGTGCCAGCGGCTTATCTTACAGGGGATACCAAGAGACCCAGTACTTC. Translated: CASGLSYRGYQETQYF. Full variable domain (rest looked up from reference TRBV7-6 and TRBJ2-5): GAGVSQSPRYKVTKRGQDVALRCDPISGHVSLYWYRQALGQGPEFLTYFNYEAQQDKSGLPNDRFSAERPEGSISTLTIQRTEQRDSAMYRCASGLSYRGYQETQYFGPGTRLLVL.

This clonotype was counted between two and nine times. V is TRBV13 and J is TRBJ2-4; 10 nucleotides agree with TRBD1. This CDR3 has 16 residues. Germline CDR1 PRHDT, CDR2 FYEKMQ (reference sequence). The V gene end was trimmed by 5 bases and the J gene end by 4 bases; junction bases not matched to a gene: 8. CDR3 protein: CASSIRQGAEKNIQYF. The DNA of the CDR3 is TGTGCCAGCAGCATAAGACAGGGGGCGGAAAAAAACATTCAGTACTTC.

The V call is TRBV20-1, the J call TRBJ2-5; TRBD2 matches 11 bases. The CDR3 length is 15 residues. Germline CDR1 reads DFQATT; CDR2 reads SNEGSKA (reference sequence). The trim removed 6 bases at V and 9 bases at J, leaving 15 bases unmatched. CDR3 nucleotide sequence: TGCAGTGCATCAGGGACTAGCGGTCAGAGGCCCGCCCAGTACTTC. Encoded protein: CSASGTSGQRPAQYF.

The V gene is TRBV5-1, the J gene TRBJ2-1, with 11 bases lining up with TRBD2. After removal of 7 bases from V and 2 bases from J, the junction contained 2 bases not matched to a gene. This CDR3 region has 14 residues. Germline CDR1 is SGHRS and CDR2 is YFSETQ. The CDR3 sequence: CASSSGRTYNEQFF. The DNA of the CDR3 is TGCGCCAGCTCTAGCGGGAGGACCTACAATGAGCAGTTCTTC.

The chain couples TRBV7-6 to TRBJ1-2; weak D call: TRBD1 (6 bases). V was pared by 1 base and J by 8 bases, with 11 bases between. Germline CDR1 reads SGHVS; CDR2 reads FNYEAQ. This CDR3 contains 13 residues. In DNA, the CDR3 is TGTGCCAGCAGCTTAGGGGGGGGACACGGCTACACCTTC. The encoded protein is CASSLGGGHGYTF.

The rearrangement joins TRBV18 to TRBJ2-1, with TRBD1 identical over 8 bases. The germline V gene encodes CDR1 KGHSH and CDR2 LQKENI. Trimming cost V 5 bases and J 5 bases; bases outside gene matches: 11. CDR3 size: 16 residues. The CDR3 DNA reads TGTGCCAGCTCATCCCAGGGGGCGGTCGACAACAATGAGCAGTTCTTC. Translation gives CASSSQGAVDNNEQFF.

The rearrangement links TRBV15 to TRBJ1-1; D gene unclear. The CDR3 loop spans 14 amino acids. Germline-derived CDR1 and CDR2 are LNHNV and YYDKDF (reference sequence). V shed 1 base and J shed 6 bases, with 12 bases lying between them. In nucleotides, the CDR3 is TGTGCCACCAGCAGAGCCGAGGGTATATCTGAAGCTTTCTTT. As protein: CATSRAEGISEAFF.

This chain links TRBV6-5 with TRBJ1-2; D is possibly TRBD1 (5 bases). Per germline, CDR1 MNHEY and CDR2 SVGAGI. The CDR3 runs to 13 residues. V shed 10 bases and J shed 1 base, with 13 bases lying between them. Here the CDR3 reads CATVRGVNYGYTF. The CDR3 DNA is TGTGCCACCGTGCGGGGGGTTAACTATGGCTACACCTTC.

This clonotype occurred a few times. The chain joins TRBV5-1 to TRBJ2-5; D may be TRBD1 (5 bases). This CDR3 comprises 15 residues. V lost 1 base, J lost 1 base, and 11 bases lay in between. Germline V gene sequence: CDR1 SGHRS, CDR2 YFSETQ. CDR3 protein: CASSLFTQGQETQYF. The CDR3 DNA follows: TGCGCCAGCAGCTTGTTTACCCAGGGCCAAGAGACCCAGTACTTC. The full variable domain, completed using reference TRBV5-1 and TRBJ2-5, is KAGVTQTPRYLIKTRGQQVTLSCSPISGHRSVSWYQQTPGQGLQFLFEYFSETQRNKGNFPGRFSGRQFSNSRSEMNVSTLELGDSALYLCASSLFTQGQETQYFGPGTRLLVL.

V gene TRBV7-9 combines with J gene TRBJ2-5; unclear D gene. The V and J ends lost 5 bases and 0 bases respectively, with 10 bases between them. CDR1 and CDR2 from the germline V gene are SEHNR and FQNEAQ (reference sequence). This CDR3 is built from 14 residues. The CDR3 DNA reads as TGTGCCAGCAGCCCCCGTCCCAACCAAGAGACCCAGTACTTC. The encoded protein is CASSPRPNQETQYF.